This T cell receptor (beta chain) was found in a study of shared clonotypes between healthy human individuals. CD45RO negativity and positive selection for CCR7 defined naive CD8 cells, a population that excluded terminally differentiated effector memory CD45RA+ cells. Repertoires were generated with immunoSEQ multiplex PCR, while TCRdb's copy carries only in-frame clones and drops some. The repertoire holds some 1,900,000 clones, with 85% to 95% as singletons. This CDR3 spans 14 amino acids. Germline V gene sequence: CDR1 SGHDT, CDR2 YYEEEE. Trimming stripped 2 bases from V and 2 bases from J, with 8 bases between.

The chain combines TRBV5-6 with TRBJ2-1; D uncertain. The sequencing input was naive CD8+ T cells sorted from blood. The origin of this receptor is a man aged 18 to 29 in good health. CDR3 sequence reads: CASSLEVTYNEQFF. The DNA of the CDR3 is TGTGCCAGCAGCTTAGAGGTGACCTACAATGAGCAGTTCTTC.